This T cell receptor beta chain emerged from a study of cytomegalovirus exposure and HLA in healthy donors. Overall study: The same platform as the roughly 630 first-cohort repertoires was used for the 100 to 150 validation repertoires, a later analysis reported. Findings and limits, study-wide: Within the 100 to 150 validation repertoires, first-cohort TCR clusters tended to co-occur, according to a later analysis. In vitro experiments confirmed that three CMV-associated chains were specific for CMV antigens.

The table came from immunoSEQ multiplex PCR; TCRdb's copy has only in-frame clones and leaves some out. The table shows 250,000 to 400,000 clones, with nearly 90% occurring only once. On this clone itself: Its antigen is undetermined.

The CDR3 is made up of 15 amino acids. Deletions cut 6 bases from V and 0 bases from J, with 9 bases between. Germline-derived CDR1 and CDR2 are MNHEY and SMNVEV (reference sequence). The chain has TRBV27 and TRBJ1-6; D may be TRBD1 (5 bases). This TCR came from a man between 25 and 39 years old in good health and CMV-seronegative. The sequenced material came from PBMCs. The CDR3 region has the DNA TGTGCCAGCAGGACAGAGAGCTCCTATAATTCACCCCTCCACTTT. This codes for CASRTESSYNSPLHF.